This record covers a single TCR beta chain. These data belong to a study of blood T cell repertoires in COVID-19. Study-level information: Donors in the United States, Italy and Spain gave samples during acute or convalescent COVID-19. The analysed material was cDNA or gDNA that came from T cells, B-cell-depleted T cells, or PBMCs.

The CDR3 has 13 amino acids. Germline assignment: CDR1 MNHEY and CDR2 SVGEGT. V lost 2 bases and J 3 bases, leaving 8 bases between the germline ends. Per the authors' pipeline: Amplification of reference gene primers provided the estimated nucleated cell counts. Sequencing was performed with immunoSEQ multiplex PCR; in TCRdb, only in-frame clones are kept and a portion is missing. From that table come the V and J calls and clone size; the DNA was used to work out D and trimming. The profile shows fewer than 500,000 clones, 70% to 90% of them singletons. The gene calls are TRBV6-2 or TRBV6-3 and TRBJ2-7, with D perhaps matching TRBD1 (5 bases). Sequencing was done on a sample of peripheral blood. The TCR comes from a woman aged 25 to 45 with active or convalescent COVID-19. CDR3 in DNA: TGTGCCAGCAGTTACCCAAGGGGCTACGAGCAGTACTTC. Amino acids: CASSYPRGYEQYF.